The 14 T cell receptor beta chains below all came from one sample that was sequenced in a study of T-cell memory formation after mild COVID-19. TCRdb re-analysed the 5' RACE reads in MiXCR, keeping a single row per CDR3 protein. The table shows tens of thousands of distinct CDR3 sequences, with over 10% occurring only once. Material for sequencing was PBMCs or a T cell subset sorted from them (not recorded which). The receptors were gathered from a man aged 18 to 30 who had mild COVID-19 (a few samples of this study predate the infection). Cell type and time point are not known.

This chain uses TRBV7-8 with TRBJ2-7, with D maybe TRBD2 (7 bases). Trimming took 2 bases from V and 4 from J, leaving 15 bases between them. The length of the CDR3 is 15 residues. The germline gives CDR1 SGHVS, CDR2 FQNEAQ. CDR3 DNA: TGTGCCAGCAGCTTATTTGGGGGGGCAGCGTACGAGCAGTACTTC. Protein product: CASSLFGGAAYEQYF.

The sample holds a few counts of this clonotype. The rearrangement links TRBV29-1 to TRBJ2-1; D remains unclear. Germline V lookup: CDR1 SQVTM, CDR2 ANQGSEA. The V end lost 6 bases, the J end lost 1 base, and 16 bases lay between the germline ends. This CDR3 spans 15 amino acids. The CDR3 protein is CSVPGPRGSYNEQFF. CDR3 bases: TGCAGCGTCCCCGGGCCACGAGGTTCCTACAATGAGCAGTTCTTC.

V usage is TRBV9 and J usage is TRBJ2-3; the match to TRBD2 covers 10 bases. Losses at the gene ends were 1 base for V and 3 bases for J; bases not matched to a gene: 2. CDR1 SGDLS and CDR2 YYNGEE come from the germline V gene. The CDR3 is made up of 15 amino acids. The CDR3 here is CASSVLAGGTDTQYF. The CDR3 nucleotides read TGTGCCAGCAGCGTATTAGCGGGGGGAACAGATACGCAGTATTTT. Variable domain in full (rest from reference TRBV9 and TRBJ2-3): DSGVTQTPKHLITATGQRVTLRCSPRSGDLSVYWYQQSLDQGLQFLIQYYNGEERAKGNILERFSAQQFPDLHSELNLSSLELGDSALYFCASSVLAGGTDTQYFGPGTRLTVL.

The V and J genes are TRBV10-2 and TRBJ1-1; perhaps TRBD1 as D (6 bases). From germline, CDR1 is WSHSY and CDR2 SAAADI. This CDR3 comprises 14 residues. Trimming took 6 bases from V and 5 from J, leaving 16 bases between them. Here the CDR3 DNA reads TGCGCCAGCAGCAACAGGGAGAAGCGGACTGAAGCTTTCTTT. This codes for CASSNREKRTEAFF.

This chain joins TRBV7-8 and TRBJ1-1; D gene uncertain. Trimming cost V 0 bases and J 7 bases, with 6 bases left between them. The CDR3 spans 12 residues. Germline V gives CDR1 SGHVS, CDR2 FQNEAQ. CDR3 DNA sequence: TGTGCCAGCAGCTTAGCGACGGTTGAAGCTTTCTTT. This translates into CASSLATVEAFF.

This clonotype has at least ten counts. The rearrangement joins TRBV6-2 or TRBV6-3 to TRBJ2-2; D unclear. Trimming removed 0 bases at V and 3 bases at J, with 8 bases between. From germline, CDR1 is MNHEY and CDR2 SVGEGT. The CDR3 contains 15 residues. Here the CDR3 reads CASSYSKRDTGELFF. In nucleotides, the CDR3 is TGTGCCAGCAGTTACTCGAAAAGGGACACCGGGGAGCTGTTTTTT.

The chain recombines TRBV6-2 or TRBV6-3 with TRBJ2-5; possibly TRBD1 for D (5 bases). Germline values: CDR1 MNHEY, CDR2 SVGEGT. This CDR3 is built from 14 residues. The V end lost 4 bases, the J end lost 5 bases, and 14 bases lay between the germline ends. The CDR3 DNA reads TGTGCCAGCAGTTGGACAACCAGCCAGGAGACCCAGTACTTC. Protein product: CASSWTTSQETQYF.

This chain joins TRBV4-1 and TRBJ2-3, with TRBD2 identical over 13 bases. Germline CDR1 and CDR2: MGHRA and YSYEKL. The CDR3 spans 16 residues. With V trimmed by 4 bases and J by 6 bases, 7 bases remained unmatched. The CDR3 DNA is TGCGCCAGCAGCCTGAGACTAGCGGGGGGAGCGGATACGCAGTATTTT. This encodes CASSLRLAGGADTQYF.

This clonotype was observed a handful of times. V is TRBV30 and J is TRBJ2-3; 7 bases match TRBD2. Trimming at V came to 2 bases and at J to 0 bases, leaving 2 bases not matched to a gene. From germline, CDR1 is GTSNPN and CDR2 SVGIG (reference sequence). CDR3 length: 14 residues. This CDR3 reads CAWSLAASTDTQYF. The CDR3 region has the DNA TGTGCCTGGAGTCTAGCGGCTAGCACAGATACGCAGTATTTT.

A few counts support this clonotype. The chain recombines TRBV24-1 with TRBJ2-1; tentatively, D is TRBD2 (6 bases). V lost 10 bases, J lost 1 base, and 10 bases lay in between. The CDR3 is made up of 13 amino acids. Germline V CDR1 and CDR2: KGHDR, SFDVKD. The CDR3 region is CATSGLSYNEQFF. The CDR3 region has the DNA TGTGCCACTTCAGGACTATCCTACAATGAGCAGTTCTTC.

The V and J genes are TRBV5-5 and TRBJ1-4; 10 bases match TRBD1. V shed 0 bases and J 7 bases; nucleotides not matched to a gene: 6. Germline CDR1 is SGHKS and CDR2 is YYEKEE (reference sequence). This CDR3 contains 16 residues. The CDR3 DNA reads TGTGCCAGCAGCTTGGCCCATCGGACAGGGGGTGAAAAACTGTTTTTT. Its protein is CASSLAHRTGGEKLFF.

CDR3 in DNA: TGTGCCAGCAGAGACAGGTTGCCAGAGACCCAGTACTTC. Translating it yields CASRDRLPETQYF. The rearrangement joins TRBV6-1 to TRBJ2-5; D is perhaps TRBD1 (6 bases). The germline V gene encodes CDR1 MNHNS and CDR2 SASEGT. The germline V and J ends were trimmed by 6 bases and 4 bases, with 12 bases remaining between them. The CDR3 consists of 13 residues.

The genes are TRBV20-1 and TRBJ1-2; D is unclear. The germline V and J ends were trimmed by 6 bases and 4 bases, with 3 bases remaining between them. Per the germline V gene, CDR1 is DFQATT and CDR2 is SNEGSKA (reference sequence). The CDR3 sequence is 9 residues long. CDR3 region: CSAAYGYTF. The CDR3, as DNA: TGCAGTGCGGCCTATGGCTACACCTTC.

The chain has TRBV6-5 and TRBJ1-2; D is unclear. Germline loops: CDR1 MNHEY, CDR2 SVGAGI. The ends were cut back, 4 bases at V and 8 bases at J, with 17 bases in the middle. The length of the CDR3 is 14 residues. The CDR3 nucleotides are TGTGCCAGCAGTTCTCTCATTACACCGATAGGCTACACCTTC. Protein sequence: CASSSLITPIGYTF.